This T cell receptor (beta chain) was profiled in a study of technical replicates of blood from several donors. Measured with immunoSEQ multiplex PCR; TCRdb has only the in-frame clones, and not every one. The table lists around 83,000 clones, approximately 91% of them singletons. Germline loops: CDR1 SGHDN, CDR2 FVKESK. V gave up 0 bases and J gave up 3 bases; unmatched junction bases: 5. This CDR3 has 15 residues. Sequenced sample: T cells isolated from PBMCs. The sequence was obtained from a human donor in good health. Some clones in this sample may be carry-over from other donors' samples. The chain has TRBV14 and TRBJ2-7; 7 nucleotides line up with TRBD1. CDR3 DNA sequence: TGTGCCAGCAGCCAAGATCGTTGGGACAGCTACGAGCAGTACTTC. Translated: CASSQDRWDSYEQYF.